A selection of T cell receptor beta chains follows, all from one sample in a study of blood T cell repertoires in COVID-19. Only in-frame clones appear in the TCRdb table, and some are missing; sequencing was by immunoSEQ multiplex PCR. Altogether about 240,000 clones are present, 70% to 90% being singletons, with the ten largest covering roughly 3.1%. The source material was PBMCs or T cells enriched from blood (not recorded which). The origin of the receptors is a middle-aged woman with acute COVID-19. CDR3s include the opening cysteine and the closing phenylalanine or tryptophan. Fields, in order: CDR3 length, clone size, J gene, D gene, V gene, CDR3 protein, CDR3 DNA. D genes are given only for firm matches. Not all rows give a size; the values are once, few, many and, for expanded clones, a class.

>13|once|TRBJ1-2|TRBD1|TRBV25-1
CASSENRGYGYTF
TGTGCCAGCAGTGAAAACAGGGGATATGGCTACACCTTC
>15|-|TRBJ2-5|TRBD1|TRBV18
CASSPRQGVQETQYF
TGTGCCAGCTCACCCCGACAGGGTGTTCAAGAGACCCAGTACTTC
>12|-|TRBJ2-4|-|TRBV4-2
CASSPSRNIQYF
TGTGCCAGCAGCCCCTCCAGGAACATTCAGTACTTC
>15|-|TRBJ2-1|TRBD1|TRBV11-2
CASSLRTGVRNEQFF
TGTGCCAGCAGCTTACGGACAGGGGTCCGGAATGAGCAGTTCTTC
>15|once|TRBJ2-1|TRBD1|TRBV11-2
CASSLLGTEYNEQFF
TGTGCCAGCAGCTTATTAGGGACAGAATACAATGAGCAGTTCTTC
>13|-|TRBJ1-2|-|TRBV7-2
CASSRGRNYGYTF
TGTGCCAGCAGCAGAGGGAGGAACTATGGCTACACCTTC
>13|many|TRBJ1-5|TRBD1|TRBV19
CASSEGTGQPQHF
TGTGCCAGTTCCGAGGGGACAGGGCAGCCCCAGCATTTT
>17|-|TRBJ2-3|TRBD2|TRBV5-1
CASSLPLAGAGGDTQYF
TGCGCCAGCAGCCTGCCCCTAGCGGGAGCGGGGGGGGATACGCAGTATTTT
>13|-|TRBJ2-5|-|TRBV5-4
CASSWRGGETQYF
TGTGCCAGCAGCTGGAGGGGGGGGGAGACCCAGTACTTC
>14|-|TRBJ1-3|-|TRBV19
CASSDRISGNTIYF
TGTGCCAGTAGTGACAGGATCTCTGGAAACACCATATATTTT
>13|-|TRBJ1-2|-|TRBV5-1
CASSRTLKDGYTF
TGCGCCAGCAGTCGGACACTCAAGGATGGCTACACCTTC
>11|-|TRBJ2-7|-|TRBV6-5
CASTGGYEQYF
TGTGCCAGCACAGGGGGGTACGAGCAGTACTTC
>14|-|TRBJ1-4|TRBD1|TRBV7-9
CASSLGTGNEKLFF
TGTGCCAGCAGCTTAGGGACAGGGAATGAAAAACTGTTTTTT
>12|-|TRBJ2-1|-|TRBV3-1/TRBV3-2
CASSNRVNEQFF
TGTGCCAGCAGTAACCGGGTGAATGAGCAGTTCTTC
>13|-|TRBJ1-1|-|TRBV27
CASSPGTDTEAFF
TGTGCCAGCAGTCCGGGGACTGACACTGAAGCTTTCTTT
>15|-|TRBJ2-7|TRBD2|TRBV25-1
CASSETGLAGDEQYF
TGTGCCAGCAGTGAAACCGGACTAGCGGGGGATGAGCAGTACTTC
>13|-|TRBJ2-5|-|TRBV12-5
CASGLVPGETQYF
TGTGCTAGTGGTTTGGTTCCCGGGGAGACCCAGTACTTC
>15|-|TRBJ2-1|-|TRBV10-3
CAIRDRDSSYNEQFF
TGTGCCATCCGGGATAGGGATAGCTCCTACAATGAGCAGTTCTTC
>15|-|TRBJ2-7|TRBD2|TRBV19
CASNSGLAETYEQYF
TGTGCCAGTAACTCGGGACTAGCGGAAACCTACGAGCAGTACTTC
>15|-|TRBJ1-1|-|TRBV6-5
CASSYSNRAGTEAFF
TGTGCCAGCAGTTACTCGAACAGGGCGGGCACTGAAGCTTTCTTT
>13|-|TRBJ1-1|-|TRBV6-5
CASRAGGNTEAFF
TGTGCCAGCCGGGCGGGGGGAAACACTGAAGCTTTCTTT
>15|-|TRBJ2-1|TRBD2|TRBV6-5
CASSYTSGRFNEQFF
TGTGCCAGCAGTTACACTAGCGGGAGGTTCAATGAGCAGTTCTTC
>11|few|TRBJ2-5|-|TRBV7-9
CASSLSETQYF
TGTGCCAGCAGCTTGAGCGAGACCCAGTACTTC
>13|-|TRBJ2-7|-|TRBV12-3/TRBV12-4
CASSLSSTYEQYF
TGTGCCAGCAGTTTAAGTAGTACCTACGAGCAGTACTTC
>14|-|TRBJ1-5|TRBD1|TRBV10-3
CAISKQTGDQPQHF
TGTGCCATCAGCAAACAGACAGGGGATCAGCCCCAGCATTTT
>15|-|TRBJ2-7|-|TRBV7-8
CASSIGWRQSYEQYF
TGTGCCAGCAGCATAGGGTGGCGGCAATCCTACGAGCAGTACTTC